The TCR beta chain described here comes from a study of blood T cell repertoires in COVID-19. Study summary: There were acute and convalescent COVID-19 samples, and they came from the United States, Italy and Spain.

In the authors' workflow: Using reference gene primer amplification, nucleated cell counts were estimated. Clones were read by immunoSEQ multiplex PCR, and TCRdb kept only the in-frame ones, dropping some. V and J calls and clone size are as listed in that table; D and trimming were resolved from the DNA. The sample yields 300,000 to 400,000 clones, 80% to 90% seen once. Germline V gene lookup returns CDR1 SNHLY and CDR2 FYNNEI. This CDR3 spans 14 amino acids. V was shortened by 7 bases and J by 2 bases, with 15 bases between the two germline ends. V and J are TRBV2 and TRBJ2-7; possibly TRBD1 for D (5 bases). Sequences were obtained from peripheral blood. This TCR came from a woman between 45 and 60 years old with COVID-19, enrolled during active disease. DNA for the CDR3: TGTGCCAGCAACCGCTGGGGCAGGACCTACGAGCAGTACTTC. Translated: CASNRWGRTYEQYF.